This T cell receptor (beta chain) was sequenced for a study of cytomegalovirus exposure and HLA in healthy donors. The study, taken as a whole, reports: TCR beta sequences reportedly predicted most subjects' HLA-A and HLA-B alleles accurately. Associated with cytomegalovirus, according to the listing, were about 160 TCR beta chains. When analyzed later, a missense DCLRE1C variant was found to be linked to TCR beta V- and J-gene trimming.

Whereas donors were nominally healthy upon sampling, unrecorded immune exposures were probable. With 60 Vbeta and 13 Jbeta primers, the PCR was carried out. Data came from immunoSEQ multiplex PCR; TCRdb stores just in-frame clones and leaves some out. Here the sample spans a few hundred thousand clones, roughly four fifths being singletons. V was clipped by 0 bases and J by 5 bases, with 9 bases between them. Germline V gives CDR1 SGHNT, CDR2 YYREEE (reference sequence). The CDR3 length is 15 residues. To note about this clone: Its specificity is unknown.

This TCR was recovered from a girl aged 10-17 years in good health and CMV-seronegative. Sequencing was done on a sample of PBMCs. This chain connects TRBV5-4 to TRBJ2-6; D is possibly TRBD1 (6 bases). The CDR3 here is CASSLAQGRANVLTF. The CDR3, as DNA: TGTGCCAGCAGCTTGGCCCAGGGGAGGGCCAACGTCCTGACTTTC.